The clone carrying this TCR beta chain has only a few counts. Its antigen is currently unknown. The germline V gene has CDR1 SGHRS and CDR2 YFSETQ. The CDR3 is 14 residues long. Germline trimming cut 3 bases from V and 10 bases from J; bases unmatched to any gene: 6. This entry is derived from a study of T cells in Graves' hyperthyroidism and ophthalmopathy. TCR beta CDR3 regions were amplified from RNA. The primer set for the first-round RT-PCR of the TCR CDR3 was HTBI. From the multiplex PCR reads, TCRdb called clonotypes with MiXCR, one entry per CDR3 protein. The table shows a few hundred thousand distinct CDR3 sequences, with around 13% occurring only once. Findings and caveats of the study: Among thyroid clonotypes expanded above 0.001, most also appeared in blood. The model forecast ophthalmopathy, anticipating it by a median 6.5 months before onset.

The chain has TRBV5-1 and TRBJ1-6; 8 bases match TRBD1. Sequencing was done on a sample of blood. The origin of this receptor is a middle-aged woman with Graves' ophthalmopathy. The DNA of the CDR3 is TGCGCCAGCAGCTCAGGACAGGGTGGCTCACCCCTCCACTTT. Encoded protein: CASSSGQGGSPLHF.